This TCR beta chain stems from a study of CD8+CD57+ T cells in acquired aplastic anemia. Overall study context: The DNA of sorted CD4+ and CD8+ cells averaged approximately 3.4 ug.

The use of genomic DNA as template underpinned the TCR beta VDJ and CDR3 profiling. TCRdb re-called the reads through MiXCR, storing one row per CDR3 protein. Of 150,000 to 200,000 distinct CDR3 sequences in the sample, just under 50% are singletons; the top ten hold 9.7%. In patients chosen for sequencing, flow cytometry had shown CD8+CD57+ cell expansion. The CDR3 loop spans 15 amino acids. CDR1 LGHDT and CDR2 YNNKEL come from the germline V gene (reference sequence). Trimming took 4 bases from V and 9 from J; bases not matched to a gene: 12. This receptor was obtained from a human donor with aplastic anemia. V and J are TRBV3-1 and TRBJ2-1; 7 bases match TRBD2. Sequenced sample: sorted CD4+, CD8+, or CD8+CD57+ T cells (not recorded which) from PBMCs. The CDR3 DNA reads as TGTGCCAGCAGCCCCCTCGCGGGAGTTTTTCCTGAGCAGTTCTTC. It codes for CASSPLAGVFPEQFF.